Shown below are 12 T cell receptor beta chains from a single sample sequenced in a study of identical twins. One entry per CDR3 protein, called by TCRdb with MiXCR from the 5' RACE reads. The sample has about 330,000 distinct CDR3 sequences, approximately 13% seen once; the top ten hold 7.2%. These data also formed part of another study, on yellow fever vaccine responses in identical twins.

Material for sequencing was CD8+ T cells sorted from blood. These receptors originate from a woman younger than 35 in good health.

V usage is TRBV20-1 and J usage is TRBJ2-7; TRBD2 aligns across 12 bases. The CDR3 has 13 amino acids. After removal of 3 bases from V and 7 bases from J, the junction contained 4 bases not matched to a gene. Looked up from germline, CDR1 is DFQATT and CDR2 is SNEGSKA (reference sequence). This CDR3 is CSARASGRGEQYF. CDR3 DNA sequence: TGCAGTGCTAGGGCTAGCGGGAGGGGGGAGCAGTACTTC.

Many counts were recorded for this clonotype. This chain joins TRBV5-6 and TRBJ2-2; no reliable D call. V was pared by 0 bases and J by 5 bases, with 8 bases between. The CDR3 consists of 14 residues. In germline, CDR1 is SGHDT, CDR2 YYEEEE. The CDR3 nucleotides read TGTGCCAGCAGCTTGGTCGTAGGAACCGGGGAGCTGTTTTTT. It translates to CASSLVVGTGELFF.

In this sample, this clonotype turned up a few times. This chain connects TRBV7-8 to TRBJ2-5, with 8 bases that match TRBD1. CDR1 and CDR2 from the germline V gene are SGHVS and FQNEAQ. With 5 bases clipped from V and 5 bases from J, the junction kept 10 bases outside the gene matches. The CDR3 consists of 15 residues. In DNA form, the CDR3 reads TGTGCCAGCAGCCCCCGGACAGGGAAAGTCGAGACCCAGTACTTC. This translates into CASSPRTGKVETQYF.

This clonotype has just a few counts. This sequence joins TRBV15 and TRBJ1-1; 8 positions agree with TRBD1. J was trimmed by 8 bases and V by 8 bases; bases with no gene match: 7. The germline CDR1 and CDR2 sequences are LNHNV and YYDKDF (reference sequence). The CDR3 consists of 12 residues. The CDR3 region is CATSGTGEEAFF. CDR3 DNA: TGTGCCACCTCCGGGACAGGAGAGGAAGCTTTCTTT.

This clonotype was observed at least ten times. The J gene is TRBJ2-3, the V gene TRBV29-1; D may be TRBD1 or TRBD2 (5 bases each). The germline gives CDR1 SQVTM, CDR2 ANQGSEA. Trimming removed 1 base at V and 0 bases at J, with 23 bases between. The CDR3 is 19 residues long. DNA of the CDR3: TGCAGCGTTGAAGCCCCAAGTTTTCGGGGCCACCATAGCACAGATACGCAGTATTTT. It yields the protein CSVEAPSFRGHHSTDTQYF.

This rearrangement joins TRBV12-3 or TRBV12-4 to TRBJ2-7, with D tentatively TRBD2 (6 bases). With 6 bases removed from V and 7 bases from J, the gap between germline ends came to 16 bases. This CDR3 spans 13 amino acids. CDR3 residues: CASRPGARGEQYF. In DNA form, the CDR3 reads TGTGCCAGCAGACCCGGCGCCCGGGGGGAGCAGTACTTC.

Here the CDR3 reads CASSYDVGNTEAFF. The DNA for the CDR3 is TGTGCCAGCAGTTATGACGTGGGGAACACTGAAGCTTTCTTT. The chain carries TRBV6-5 and TRBJ1-1; D ambiguous. V lost 3 bases and J 1 base, leaving 9 bases between the germline ends. Germline V gene sequence: CDR1 MNHEY, CDR2 SVGAGI. The CDR3 consists of 14 residues.

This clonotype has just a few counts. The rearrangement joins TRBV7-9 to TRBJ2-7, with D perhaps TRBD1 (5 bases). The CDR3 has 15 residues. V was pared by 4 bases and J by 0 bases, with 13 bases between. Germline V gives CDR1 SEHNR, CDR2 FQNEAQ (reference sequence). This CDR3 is CASSSDRHSSYEQYF. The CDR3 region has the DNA TGTGCCAGCAGCTCCGACAGACACAGCTCCTACGAGCAGTACTTC.

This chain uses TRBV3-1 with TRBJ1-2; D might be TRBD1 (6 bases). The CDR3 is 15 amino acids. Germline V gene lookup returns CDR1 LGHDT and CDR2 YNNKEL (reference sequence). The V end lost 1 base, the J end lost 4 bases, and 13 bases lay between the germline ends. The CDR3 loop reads CASSQAISGVYGYTF. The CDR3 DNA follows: TGTGCCAGCAGCCAAGCCATTTCAGGGGTCTATGGCTACACCTTC.

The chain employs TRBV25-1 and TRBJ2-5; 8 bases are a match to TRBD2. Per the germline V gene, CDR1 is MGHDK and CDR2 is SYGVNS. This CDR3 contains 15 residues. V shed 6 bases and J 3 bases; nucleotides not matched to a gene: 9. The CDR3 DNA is TGTGCCAGCAGCTCCCGGATACTAGCGGAAGAGACCCAGTACTTC. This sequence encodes CASSSRILAEETQYF.

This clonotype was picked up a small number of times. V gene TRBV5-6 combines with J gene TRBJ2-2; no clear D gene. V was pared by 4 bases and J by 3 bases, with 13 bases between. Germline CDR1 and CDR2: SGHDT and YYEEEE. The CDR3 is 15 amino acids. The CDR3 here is CASSPELRDTGELFF. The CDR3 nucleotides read TGTGCCAGCAGCCCCGAGCTGAGAGACACCGGGGAGCTGTTTTTT.

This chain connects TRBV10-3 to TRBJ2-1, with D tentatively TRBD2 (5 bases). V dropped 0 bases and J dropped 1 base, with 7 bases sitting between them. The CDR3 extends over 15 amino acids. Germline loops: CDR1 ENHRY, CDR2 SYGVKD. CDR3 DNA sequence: TGTGCCATCAGTGAGTCCAGCGGTTCCTACAATGAGCAGTTCTTC. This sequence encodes CAISESSGSYNEQFF.